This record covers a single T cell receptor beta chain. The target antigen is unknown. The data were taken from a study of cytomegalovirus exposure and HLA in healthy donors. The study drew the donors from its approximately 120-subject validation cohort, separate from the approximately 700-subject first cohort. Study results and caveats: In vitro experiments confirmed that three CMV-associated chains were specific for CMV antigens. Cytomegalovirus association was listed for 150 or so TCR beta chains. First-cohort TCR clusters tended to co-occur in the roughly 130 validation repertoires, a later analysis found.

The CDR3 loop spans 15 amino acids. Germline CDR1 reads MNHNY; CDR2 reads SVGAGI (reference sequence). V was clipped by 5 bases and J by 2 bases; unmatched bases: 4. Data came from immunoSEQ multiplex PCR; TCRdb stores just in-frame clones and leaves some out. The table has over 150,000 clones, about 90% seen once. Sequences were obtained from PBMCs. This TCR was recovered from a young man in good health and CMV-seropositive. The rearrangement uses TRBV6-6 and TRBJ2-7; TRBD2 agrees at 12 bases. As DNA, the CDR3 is TGTGCCAGCAGTACACGGACTAGCGGGACCTACGAGCAGTACTTC. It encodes CASSTRTSGTYEQYF.